The 13 T cell receptor beta chains listed next were all sequenced from one sample in a study of blood T cells in healthy people across ages. For the second PCR, which ran for roughly 6 to 12 cycles, a sample-barcoded 5' primer and a J-beta primer mix were used. TCRdb redid the calling of the 5' RACE reads with MiXCR, one entry per CDR3 protein. The table lists hundreds of thousands of distinct CDR3 sequences, just under 25% of them singletons. These sequences were also reported in another study, on T cells of mothers and their children.

Sequencing was done on a sample of blood. The receptors were gathered from a boy younger than 18 in good health.

The J gene is TRBJ2-5, the V gene TRBV27; 12 bases agree with TRBD2. The DNA end favors TRBJ2-7, so the J call may be wrong. CDR1 and CDR2 (germline): MNHEY, SMNVEV (reference sequence). CDR3 length equals 17 residues. CDR3 in amino acids: CASSLVASGRAVYEQYF. The DNA for the CDR3 is TGTGCCAGCAGCCTAGTGGCTAGCGGGAGGGCCGTTTACGAGCAGTACTTC.

This clonotype was seen a few times. The chain is built from TRBV5-6 and TRBJ2-5; a possible D gene is TRBD2 (6 bases). Looked up from germline, CDR1 is SGHDT and CDR2 is YYEEEE. V lost 1 base, J lost 1 base, and 11 bases lay in between. This CDR3 has 15 residues. CDR3 in amino acids: CASSLLSGGQETQYF. CDR3 sequence (DNA): TGTGCCAGCAGCTTGCTTTCCGGGGGCCAAGAGACCCAGTACTTC.

The chain carries TRBV6-6 and TRBJ2-7, with a tentative D call TRBD2 (5 bases). This CDR3 has 12 amino acids. CDR1 MNHNY and CDR2 SVGAGI come from the germline V gene (reference sequence). V lost 7 bases, J lost 2 bases, and 9 bases lay in between. This CDR3 reads CASTEDPYEQYF. In nucleotides, the CDR3 is TGTGCCAGCACGGAGGATCCCTACGAGCAGTACTTC.

The chain uses TRBV20-1 and TRBJ2-2; weak D call: TRBD1 (6 bases). Trimming cost V 6 bases and J 2 bases, with 16 bases left between them. The germline V gene has CDR1 DFQATT and CDR2 SNEGSKA (reference sequence). This CDR3 contains 15 residues. CDR3 sequence reads: CSASLRDTNTGELFF. CDR3 sequence (DNA): TGCAGTGCATCCCTCCGGGACACCAACACCGGGGAGCTGTTTTTT.

The CDR3 nucleotides read TGCAGTGCCTTCGGACCCCTAGGGCAAGAGACCCAGTACTTC. It translates to CSAFGPLGQETQYF. The rearrangement links TRBV20-1 to TRBJ2-5; D gene uncertain. The CDR3 totals 14 residues. Between the trimmed V and J ends, which lost 6 bases and 2 bases, there was a span of 16 bases. Germline V gene sequence: CDR1 DFQATT, CDR2 SNEGSKA (reference sequence).

This sequence joins TRBV27 and TRBJ1-1; D is undetermined. This CDR3 contains 16 residues. Germline values: CDR1 MNHEY, CDR2 SMNVEV (reference sequence). V lost 6 bases to trimming and J lost 3 bases, with 20 bases between them. The CDR3 spells CASSPGDRWEDTEAFF. The CDR3 DNA is TGTGCCAGCAGCCCTGGGGATAGGTGGGAGGACACTGAAGCTTTCTTT.

The chain combines TRBV7-9 with TRBJ2-7; 8 bases match TRBD1. Germline assignment: CDR1 SEHNR and CDR2 FQNEAQ (reference sequence). The CDR3 consists of 15 residues. V lost 4 bases, J lost 1 base, and 6 bases stayed unmatched. The CDR3 DNA reads as TGTGCCAGCAGCTCGACAGGGGTCCATTCCTACGAGCAGTACTTC. It specifies CASSSTGVHSYEQYF.

V usage is TRBV29-1 and J usage is TRBJ1-2; D not certain. The CDR3 covers 12 residues. V was shortened by 6 bases and J by 2 bases, with 10 bases between the two germline ends. Germline V lookup: CDR1 SQVTM, CDR2 ANQGSEA. Here the CDR3 reads CSVSGLNYGYTF. CDR3 sequence (DNA): TGCAGCGTCTCGGGCCTGAACTATGGCTACACCTTC.

This sequence joins TRBV7-2 and TRBJ2-3; D unresolved. Trimming removed 4 bases at V and 2 bases at J, with 19 bases between. The CDR3 runs 17 residues. Per germline, CDR1 SGHTA and CDR2 FQGNSA. The CDR3 spells CASSSQRSGSFTDTQYF. CDR3 in DNA: TGTGCCAGCAGCTCCCAAAGATCCGGCAGCTTCACAGATACGCAGTATTTT. The full variable domain, its missing parts supplied by reference TRBV7-2 and TRBJ2-3, is GAGVSQSPSNKVTEKGKDVELRCDPISGHTALYWYRQSLGQGLEFLIYFQGNSAPDKSGLPSDRFSAERTGGSVSTLTIQRTQQEDSAVYLCASSSQRSGSFTDTQYFGPGTRLTVL.

A word on this clonotype: The junction departs from the called germline gene at one end, perhaps through a read error. The genes are TRBV24-1 and TRBJ2-5, with D unresolved. CDR3 length equals 11 residues. Germline-derived CDR1 and CDR2 are KGHDR and SFDVKD. The DNA for the CDR3 is TGTGCCACCAGCAATTTAAATGAGCAGCTCTTC. Its translation: CATSNLNEQLF.

CDR3: CSARPQGASSPLHF. The CDR3 DNA reads TGCAGTGCTAGGCCGCAGGGGGCTAGTTCACCCCTCCACTTT. The gene calls are TRBV20-1 and TRBJ1-6; 8 nucleotides align to TRBD1. This CDR3 comprises 14 residues. The germline V gene encodes CDR1 DFQATT and CDR2 SNEGSKA (reference sequence). Trimming at V came to 3 bases and at J to 9 bases, leaving 7 bases not matched to a gene.

V is TRBV29-1 and J is TRBJ2-5, with 8 bases lining up with TRBD2. CDR3 length equals 15 residues. Unmatched junction bases numbered 9, after V lost 2 bases and J lost 4 bases. Germline V lookup: CDR1 SQVTM, CDR2 ANQGSEA. CDR3 sequence reads: CSVEPGGGDLETQYF. The CDR3 DNA is TGCAGCGTTGAACCGGGGGGGGGCGATTTAGAGACCCAGTACTTC.

This clonotype turned up a few times. The chain couples TRBV29-1 to TRBJ2-7; 7 bases match TRBD2. This CDR3 has 14 residues. After removal of 3 bases from V and 0 bases from J, the junction contained 5 bases not matched to a gene. Germline V gene lookup returns CDR1 SQVTM and CDR2 ANQGSEA. DNA for the CDR3: TGCAGCGTTGAGCGGGGGACGAGCTCCTACGAGCAGTACTTC. It specifies CSVERGTSSYEQYF.